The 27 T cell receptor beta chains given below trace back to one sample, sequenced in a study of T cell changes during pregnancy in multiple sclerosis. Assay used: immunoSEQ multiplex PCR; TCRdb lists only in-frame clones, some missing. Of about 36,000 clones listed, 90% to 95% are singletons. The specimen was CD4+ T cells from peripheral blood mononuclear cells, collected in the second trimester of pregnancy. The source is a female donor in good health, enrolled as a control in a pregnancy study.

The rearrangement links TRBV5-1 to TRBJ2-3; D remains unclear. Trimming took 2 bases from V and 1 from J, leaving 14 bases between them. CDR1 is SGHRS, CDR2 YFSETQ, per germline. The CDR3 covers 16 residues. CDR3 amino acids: CASSLTRRTGTDTQYF. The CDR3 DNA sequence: TGCGCCAGCAGCTTAACTCGGAGAACGGGCACAGATACGCAGTATTTT.

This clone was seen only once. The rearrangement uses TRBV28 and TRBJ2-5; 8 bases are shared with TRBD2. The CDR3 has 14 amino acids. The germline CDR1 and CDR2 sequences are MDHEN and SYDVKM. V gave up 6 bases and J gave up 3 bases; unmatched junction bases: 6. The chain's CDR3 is CASREAGVEETQYF. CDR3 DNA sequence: TGTGCCAGCAGGGAAGCGGGAGTGGAAGAGACCCAGTACTTC.

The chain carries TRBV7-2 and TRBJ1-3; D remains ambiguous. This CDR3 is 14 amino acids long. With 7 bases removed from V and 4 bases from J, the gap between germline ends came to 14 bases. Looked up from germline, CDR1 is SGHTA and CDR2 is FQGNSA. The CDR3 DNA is TGTGCCAGCACCCTCAGCGGTCCCGGAAACACCATATATTTT. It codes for CASTLSGPGNTIYF.

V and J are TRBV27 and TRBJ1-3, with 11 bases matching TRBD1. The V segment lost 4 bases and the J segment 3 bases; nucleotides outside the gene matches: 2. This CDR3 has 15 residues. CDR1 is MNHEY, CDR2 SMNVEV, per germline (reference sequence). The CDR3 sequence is CASSSGQGDGNTIYF. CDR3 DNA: TGTGCCAGCAGTTCGGGACAGGGGGATGGAAACACCATATATTTT.

In nucleotides, the CDR3 is TGTGCCATCAGTGAGTTAACAGCGAACACCGGGGAGCTGTTTTTT. Translated: CAISELTANTGELFF. The chain links TRBV10-3 to TRBJ2-2; D is ambiguous. The ends were cut back, 1 base at V and 0 bases at J, with 6 bases in the middle. The CDR3 has 15 amino acids. Germline V CDR1 and CDR2: ENHRY, SYGVKD.

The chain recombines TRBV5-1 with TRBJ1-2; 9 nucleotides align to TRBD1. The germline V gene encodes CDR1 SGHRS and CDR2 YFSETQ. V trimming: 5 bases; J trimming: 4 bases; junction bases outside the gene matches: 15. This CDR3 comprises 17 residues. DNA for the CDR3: TGCGCCAGCAGTTCCCCACGCGCCGGGACAGGGTTCTATGGCTACACCTTC. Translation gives CASSSPRAGTGFYGYTF.

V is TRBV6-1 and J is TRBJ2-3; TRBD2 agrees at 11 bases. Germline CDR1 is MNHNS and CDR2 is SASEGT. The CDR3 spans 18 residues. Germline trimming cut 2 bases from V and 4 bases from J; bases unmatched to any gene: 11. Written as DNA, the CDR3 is TGTGCCAGCAGTGAAATAGCGGGAGGGCCCGGGGTGGCAGATACGCAGTATTTT. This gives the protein CASSEIAGGPGVADTQYF.

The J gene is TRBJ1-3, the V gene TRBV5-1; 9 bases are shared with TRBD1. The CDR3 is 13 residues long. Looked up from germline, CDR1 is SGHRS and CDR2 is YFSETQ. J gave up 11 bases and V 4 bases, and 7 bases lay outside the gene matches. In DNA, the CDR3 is TGCGCCAGCAGCCTAGGGACAGGGAACTCCATATATTTT. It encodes CASSLGTGNSIYF.

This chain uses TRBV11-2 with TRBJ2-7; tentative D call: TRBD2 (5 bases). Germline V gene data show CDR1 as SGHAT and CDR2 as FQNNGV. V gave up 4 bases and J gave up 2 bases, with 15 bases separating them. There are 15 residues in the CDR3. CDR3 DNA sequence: TGTGCCAGCAGCTCGCCTCGGACTCCGACCTACGAGCAGTACTTC. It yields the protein CASSSPRTPTYEQYF.

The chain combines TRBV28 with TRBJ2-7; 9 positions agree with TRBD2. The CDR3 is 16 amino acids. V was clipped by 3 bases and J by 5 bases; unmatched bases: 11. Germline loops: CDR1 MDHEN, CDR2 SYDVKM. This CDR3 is CASSFSRGSGRHEQYF. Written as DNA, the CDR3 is TGTGCCAGCAGTTTTTCCCGGGGTAGCGGGAGACACGAGCAGTACTTC.

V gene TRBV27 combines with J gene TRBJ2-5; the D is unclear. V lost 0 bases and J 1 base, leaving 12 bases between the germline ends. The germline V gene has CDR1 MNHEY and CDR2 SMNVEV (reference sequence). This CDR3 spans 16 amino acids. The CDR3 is CASSLSWALVQETQYF. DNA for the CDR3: TGTGCCAGCAGTTTATCATGGGCTTTGGTCCAAGAGACCCAGTACTTC.

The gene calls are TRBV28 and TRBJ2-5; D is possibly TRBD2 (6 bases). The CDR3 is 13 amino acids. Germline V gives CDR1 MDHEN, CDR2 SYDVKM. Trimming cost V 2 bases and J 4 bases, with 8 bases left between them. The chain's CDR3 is CASSLGGPETQYF. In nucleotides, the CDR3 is TGTGCCAGCAGTTTAGGAGGGCCAGAGACCCAGTACTTC.

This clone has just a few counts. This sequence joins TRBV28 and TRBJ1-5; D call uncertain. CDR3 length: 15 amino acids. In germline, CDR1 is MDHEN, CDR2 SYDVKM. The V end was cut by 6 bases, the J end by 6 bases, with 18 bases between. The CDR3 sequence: CASRLGALTGQPQHF. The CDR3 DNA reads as TGTGCCAGCAGATTAGGTGCGCTCACGGGTCAGCCCCAGCATTTT.

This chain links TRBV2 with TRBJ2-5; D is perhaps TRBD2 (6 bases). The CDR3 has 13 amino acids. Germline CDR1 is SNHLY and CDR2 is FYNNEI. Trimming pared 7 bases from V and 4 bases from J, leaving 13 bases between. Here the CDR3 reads CASKAGTGETQYF. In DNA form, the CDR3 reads TGTGCCAGCAAGGCGGGGACGGGAGAGACCCAGTACTTC.

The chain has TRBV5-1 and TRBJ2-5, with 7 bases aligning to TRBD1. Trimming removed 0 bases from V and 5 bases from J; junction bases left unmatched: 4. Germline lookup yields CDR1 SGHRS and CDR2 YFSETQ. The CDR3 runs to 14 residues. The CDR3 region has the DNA TGCGCCAGCAGCTTGGGACAGGGACGGGAGACCCAGTACTTC. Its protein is CASSLGQGRETQYF.

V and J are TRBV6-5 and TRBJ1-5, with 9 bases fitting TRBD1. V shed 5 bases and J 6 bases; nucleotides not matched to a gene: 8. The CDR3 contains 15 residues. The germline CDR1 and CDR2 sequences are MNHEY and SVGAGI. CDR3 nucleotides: TGTGCCAGCAGTCGGACCGGGACAGGGCTTCAGCCCCAGCATTTT. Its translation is CASSRTGTGLQPQHF.

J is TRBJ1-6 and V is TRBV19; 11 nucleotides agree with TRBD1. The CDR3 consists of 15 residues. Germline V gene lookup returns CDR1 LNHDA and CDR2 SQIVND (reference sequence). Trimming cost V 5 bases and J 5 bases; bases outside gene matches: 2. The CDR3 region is CASSRTGGDNSPLHF. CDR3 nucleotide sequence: TGTGCCAGTAGTCGGACAGGGGGCGATAATTCACCCCTCCACTTT.

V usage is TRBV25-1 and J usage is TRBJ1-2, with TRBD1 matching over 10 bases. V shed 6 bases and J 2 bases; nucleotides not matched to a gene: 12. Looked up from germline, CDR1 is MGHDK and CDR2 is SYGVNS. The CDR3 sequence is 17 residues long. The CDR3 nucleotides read TGTGCCAGCAGCCCCCCCGGGACAGGGGCACTCAACTATGGCTACACCTTC. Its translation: CASSPPGTGALNYGYTF.

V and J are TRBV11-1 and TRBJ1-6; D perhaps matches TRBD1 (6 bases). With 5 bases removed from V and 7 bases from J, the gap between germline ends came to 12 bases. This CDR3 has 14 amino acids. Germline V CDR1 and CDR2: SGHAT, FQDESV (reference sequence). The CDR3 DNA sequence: TGTGCCAGCAGCGCGACAGGTCCCAATTCACCCCTCCACTTT. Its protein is CASSATGPNSPLHF.

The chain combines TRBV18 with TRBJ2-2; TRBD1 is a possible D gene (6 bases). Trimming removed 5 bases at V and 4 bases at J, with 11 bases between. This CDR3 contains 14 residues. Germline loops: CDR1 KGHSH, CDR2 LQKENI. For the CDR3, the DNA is TGTGCCAGCTCAGACGGACAGACCACCGGGGAGCTGTTTTTT. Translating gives CASSDGQTTGELFF.

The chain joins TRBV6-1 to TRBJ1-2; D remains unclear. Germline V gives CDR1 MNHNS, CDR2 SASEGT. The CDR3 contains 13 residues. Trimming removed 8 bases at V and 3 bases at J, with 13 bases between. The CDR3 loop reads CASRPGRDYGYTF. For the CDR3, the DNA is TGTGCCAGCCGTCCCGGCCGGGACTATGGCTACACCTTC.

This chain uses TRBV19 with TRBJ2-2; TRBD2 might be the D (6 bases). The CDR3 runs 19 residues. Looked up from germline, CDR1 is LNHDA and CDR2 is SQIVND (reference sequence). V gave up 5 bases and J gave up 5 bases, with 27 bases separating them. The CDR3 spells CASSPGIVVWRVQTGELFF. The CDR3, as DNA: TGTGCCAGTAGTCCCGGTATCGTTGTGTGGAGGGTTCAGACCGGGGAGCTGTTTTTT.

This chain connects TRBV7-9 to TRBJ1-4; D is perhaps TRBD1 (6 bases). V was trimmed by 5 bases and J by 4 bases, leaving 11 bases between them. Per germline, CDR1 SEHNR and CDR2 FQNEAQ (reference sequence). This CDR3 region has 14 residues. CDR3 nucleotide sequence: TGTGCCAGCAGCCTGGACAGAGGTAATGAAAAACTGTTTTTT. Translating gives CASSLDRGNEKLFF.

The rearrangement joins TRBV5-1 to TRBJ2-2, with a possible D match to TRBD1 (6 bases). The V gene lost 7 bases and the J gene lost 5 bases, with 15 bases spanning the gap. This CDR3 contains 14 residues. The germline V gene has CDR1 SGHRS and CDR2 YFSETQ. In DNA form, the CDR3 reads TGCGCCAGCCGGGCTGACAGGCCTACCGGGGAGCTGTTTTTT. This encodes CASRADRPTGELFF.

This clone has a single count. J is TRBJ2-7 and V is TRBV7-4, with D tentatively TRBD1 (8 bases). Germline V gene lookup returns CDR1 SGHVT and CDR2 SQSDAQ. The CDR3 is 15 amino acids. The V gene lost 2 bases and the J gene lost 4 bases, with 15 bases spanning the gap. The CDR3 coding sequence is TGTGCCAGCAGCTTAACGGACAGGGAGGGATACGAGCAGTACTTC. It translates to CASSLTDREGYEQYF.

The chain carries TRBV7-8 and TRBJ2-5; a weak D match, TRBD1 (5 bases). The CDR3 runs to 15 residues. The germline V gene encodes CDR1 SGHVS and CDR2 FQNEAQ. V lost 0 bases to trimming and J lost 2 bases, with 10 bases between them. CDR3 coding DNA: TGTGCCAGCAGCTTAGCCCAGGGCGCACAAGAGACCCAGTACTTC. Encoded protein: CASSLAQGAQETQYF.

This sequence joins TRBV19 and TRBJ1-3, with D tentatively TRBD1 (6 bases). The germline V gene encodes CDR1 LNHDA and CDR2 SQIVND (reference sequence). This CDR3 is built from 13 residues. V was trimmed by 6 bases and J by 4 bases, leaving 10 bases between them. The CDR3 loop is CASSHDRGNTIYF. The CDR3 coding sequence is TGTGCCAGTAGCCACGACAGGGGAAACACCATATATTTT.